This T cell receptor beta chain is drawn from a study of T cells in Graves' hyperthyroidism and ophthalmopathy. Trimming shortened V by 7 bases and J by 3 bases, and 26 bases separated the two germline ends. CDR3 length: 17 amino acids. Germline CDR1 reads SGDLS; CDR2 reads YYNGEE. RNA transcripts yielded amplified TCR beta CDR3 regions. HTBI primers drove first-round RT-PCR of the TCR CDR3. From the multiplex PCR reads, TCRdb called clonotypes with MiXCR, one entry per CDR3 protein. This table has 500,000 to 600,000 distinct CDR3 sequences, 35% to 55% appearing once. The rearrangement uses TRBV9 and TRBJ2-7, with no clear D. Source material: peripheral blood or thyroid tissue (not recorded which). The source is a woman under 30 with Graves' hyperthyroidism. CDR3 DNA: TGTGCCAGCTCACCACAGAGATATGCCGGCAGAGTCTACGAGCAGTACTTC. Translation gives CASSPQRYAGRVYEQYF.